The 14 T cell receptor beta chains presented below share a single source sample, sequenced in a study of blood T cell repertoires in COVID-19. Sequencing used immunoSEQ multiplex PCR; TCRdb keeps in-frame clones, though not all of them. The sample has 150,000 or so clones, roughly nine tenths seen once. The specimen sequenced was peripheral blood. These receptors were collected from a woman between 40 and 50 years old with acute or convalescent COVID-19.

The V gene is TRBV19, the J gene TRBJ1-2; 7 nucleotides agree with TRBD1. Germline V gene sequence: CDR1 LNHDA, CDR2 SQIVND (reference sequence). The length of the CDR3 is 17 residues. With V trimmed by 8 bases and J by 0 bases, 15 bases remained unmatched. CDR3 in amino acids: CASCPRAGTDSNYGYTF. CDR3 in DNA: TGTGCCAGTTGTCCTCGCGCCGGGACAGATTCTAACTATGGCTACACCTTC.

The chain couples TRBV7-8 to TRBJ2-5; TRBD1 aligns across 7 bases. Trimming took 5 bases from V and 3 from J; bases not matched to a gene: 6. The germline gives CDR1 SGHVS, CDR2 FQNEAQ. This CDR3 is built from 14 residues. The CDR3 DNA reads TGTGCCAGCAGCCCCACACAGGGGAAAGAGACCCAGTACTTC. It encodes CASSPTQGKETQYF.

V is TRBV30 and J is TRBJ1-5; D might be TRBD1 (5 bases). The V end was cut by 1 base, the J end by 0 bases, with 10 bases between. The V gene's germline CDR1 is GTSNPN and CDR2 SVGIG (reference sequence). The CDR3 loop spans 15 amino acids. CDR3 DNA sequence: TGTGCCTGGAGTGCGGGGGGAAATAGCAATCAGCCCCAGCATTTT. This translates into CAWSAGGNSNQPQHF.

This clone was detected only once. V is TRBV5-1 and J is TRBJ2-5, with 9 bases matching TRBD2. In germline, CDR1 is SGHRS, CDR2 YFSETQ. The CDR3 has 14 amino acids. Losses at the gene ends were 0 bases for V and 5 bases for J; bases not matched to a gene: 2. CDR3 residues: CASSLVSGSETQYF. CDR3 coding DNA: TGCGCCAGCAGCTTGGTTAGCGGGAGTGAGACCCAGTACTTC.

V gene TRBV3-1 (or the pseudogene TRBV3-2) combines with J gene TRBJ2-7; 7 nucleotides match TRBD1. V trimming: 6 bases; J trimming: 6 bases; junction bases outside the gene matches: 11. The CDR3 covers 14 residues. From germline, CDR1 is LGHDT and CDR2 YNNKEL (reference sequence). The CDR3 here is CASRPSTGVGEQYF. The DNA for the CDR3 is TGTGCCAGCAGGCCGAGTACAGGGGTCGGCGAGCAGTACTTC.

This clone was detected only once. The V and J genes are TRBV19 and TRBJ2-2, with 12 nucleotides matching TRBD2. V dropped 4 bases and J dropped 2; count of bases not matched to a gene: 5. Germline V gene sequence: CDR1 LNHDA, CDR2 SQIVND (reference sequence). The CDR3 covers 17 residues. Here the CDR3 reads CASSTRTSGINTGELFF. The CDR3 DNA sequence: TGTGCCAGTAGTACCCGGACTAGCGGGATTAACACCGGGGAGCTGTTTTTT.

The chain has TRBV30 and TRBJ2-7; no definite D call. The V end lost 0 bases, the J end lost 4 bases, and 7 bases lay between the germline ends. The CDR3 has 12 amino acids. In germline, CDR1 is GTSNPN, CDR2 SVGIG (reference sequence). This CDR3 reads CAWSVSSYEQYF. The DNA for the CDR3 is TGTGCCTGGAGTGTCAGTTCTTACGAGCAGTACTTC.

The J gene is TRBJ1-1, the V gene TRBV18, with 7 bases lining up with TRBD1. Germline V gives CDR1 KGHSH, CDR2 LQKENI. Trimming cost V 1 base and J 3 bases; bases outside gene matches: 5. CDR3 length: 15 amino acids. In DNA, the CDR3 is TGTGCCAGCTCACCACTTTCAGGGGGAGACACTGAAGCTTTCTTT. This encodes CASSPLSGGDTEAFF.

The V call is TRBV6-5, the J call TRBJ2-4; no firm D call. Trimming cost V 5 bases and J 7 bases, with 12 bases left between them. CDR3 size: 13 residues. Germline V gene data show CDR1 as MNHEY and CDR2 as SVGAGI. For the CDR3, the DNA is TGTGCCAGCAGTCCTGACACACGGAACATTCAGTACTTC. Translated, it gives CASSPDTRNIQYF.

The chain combines TRBV27 with TRBJ2-1; possible D gene TRBD1, 6 bases. The CDR3 has 14 residues. CDR1 is MNHEY and CDR2 is SMNVEV in the germline V gene (reference sequence). Deletions cut 9 bases from V and 4 bases from J, with 16 bases between. DNA of the CDR3: TGTGCCAGTTCCATAACAGGGTCATACAATGAGCAGTTCTTC. This gives the protein CASSITGSYNEQFF.

CDR3 sequence (DNA): TGCGCCAGCAGCAACGGGACTGCAAGCTCCTACAATGAGCAGTTCTTC. Translation: CASSNGTASSYNEQFF. V gene TRBV5-1 combines with J gene TRBJ2-1, with TRBD2 as a possible D gene (6 bases). This CDR3 is 16 amino acids long. Trimming stripped 4 bases from V and 0 bases from J, with 14 bases between. Germline loops: CDR1 SGHRS, CDR2 YFSETQ.

The chain employs TRBV5-1 and TRBJ2-7, with D possibly matching TRBD1 (5 bases). V gave up 5 bases and J gave up 11 bases, with 14 bases separating them. The CDR3 consists of 11 residues. Germline V gene data show CDR1 as SGHRS and CDR2 as YFSETQ. DNA for the CDR3: TGCGCCAGCAGGGACAAATCGGTCGAGTACTTC. Translation: CASRDKSVEYF.

This rearrangement joins TRBV28 to TRBJ2-5; 7 bases map to TRBD1. This CDR3 region has 16 residues. V trimming: 2 bases; J trimming: 1 base; junction bases outside the gene matches: 7. CDR1 and CDR2 from the germline V gene are MDHEN and SYDVKM. CDR3 amino acids: CASSLVPGQSQETQYF. CDR3 nucleotides: TGTGCCAGCAGTTTAGTACCGGGACAGAGCCAAGAGACCCAGTACTTC.

The V gene is TRBV11-3, the J gene TRBJ2-6; D is possibly TRBD2 (6 bases). Germline-derived CDR1 and CDR2 are SGHNT and YENEEA. The CDR3 covers 14 residues. The V end lost 10 bases, the J end lost 2 bases, and 12 bases lay between the germline ends. CDR3 in DNA: TGTGCCATAGAGGCGGGGCCTGGGGCCAACGTCCTGACTTTC. This encodes CAIEAGPGANVLTF.